This TCR beta chain was observed in a study of identical twins. TCRdb called the 5' RACE reads again in MiXCR, with one record for every CDR3 protein. The sample records 200,000 to 250,000 distinct CDR3 sequences, 6% to 8% being singletons. In its sample, this clonotype was seen many times. The data also belong to a second study, concerning yellow fever vaccine responses in identical twins.

Specimen: CD8+ T cells sorted from blood. The TCR sequence derives from a young woman in good health.

CDR3: CASSLAVKIDTQYF. The CDR3 nucleotides read TGTGCCAGCAGCTTAGCGGTCAAAATAGATACGCAGTATTTT. The chain carries TRBV7-6 and TRBJ2-3; D is uncertain. Germline V gene sequence: CDR1 SGHVS, CDR2 FNYEAQ. The CDR3 is 14 amino acids. V dropped 0 bases and J dropped 5 bases, with 9 bases sitting between them.